This entry lists 21 T cell receptor beta chains sequenced from one sample in a study of blood T cell repertoires in COVID-19. Clones were read by immunoSEQ multiplex PCR, and TCRdb kept only the in-frame ones, dropping some. The sample lists about 270,000 clones, roughly nine tenths occurring once. Sequenced material: PBMCs or T cells enriched from blood (not recorded which). The source is a young woman who had recovered from COVID-19.

V and J are TRBV7-9 and TRBJ1-1, with 7 bases aligning to TRBD1. The CDR3 sequence is 15 residues long. The germline V gene has CDR1 SEHNR and CDR2 FQNEAQ (reference sequence). V was clipped by 3 bases and J by 1 base; unmatched bases: 5. The CDR3 region has the DNA TGTGCCAGCAGCTTTGGGGACAGAGAGAACACTGAAGCTTTCTTT. Translated: CASSFGDRENTEAFF. Variable domain in full (rest from reference TRBV7-9 and TRBJ1-1): DTGVSQNPRHKITKRGQNVTFRCDPISEHNRLYWYRQTLGQGPEFLTYFQNEAQLEKSRLLSDRFSAERPKGSFSTLEIQRTEQGDSAMYLCASSFGDRENTEAFFGQGTRLTVV.

V is TRBV19 and J is TRBJ2-7; D perhaps matches TRBD1 (6 bases). The length of the CDR3 is 15 residues. The germline V and J ends were trimmed by 5 bases and 3 bases, with 17 bases remaining between them. Looked up from germline, CDR1 is LNHDA and CDR2 is SQIVND (reference sequence). This chain's CDR3 is CASSLGTRPRYEQYF. DNA for the CDR3: TGTGCCAGTAGTTTAGGGACAAGGCCACGCTACGAGCAGTACTTC.

The rearrangement links TRBV2 to TRBJ1-4; TRBD1 matches at 7 bases. The trim removed 3 bases at V and 10 bases at J, leaving 11 bases unmatched. CDR1 SNHLY and CDR2 FYNNEI come from the germline V gene. The length of the CDR3 is 15 residues. The CDR3 loop reads CASSDTGEGLVKLFF. The CDR3 nucleotides read TGTGCCAGCAGTGACACAGGGGAAGGTTTGGTAAAACTGTTTTTT.

The chain links TRBV28 to TRBJ1-5; 7 bases align to TRBD1. Per the germline V gene, CDR1 is MDHEN and CDR2 is SYDVKM. Trimming at V came to 9 bases and at J to 4 bases, leaving 6 bases not matched to a gene. The CDR3 is made up of 13 amino acids. The CDR3 region is CASDRDRNQPQHF. The CDR3 DNA sequence: TGTGCCAGTGACCGGGACAGAAATCAGCCCCAGCATTTT.

The genes are TRBV5-6 and TRBJ1-2, with a tentative D call TRBD1 (6 bases). Germline loops: CDR1 SGHDT, CDR2 YYEEEE. The ends were cut back, 5 bases at V and 5 bases at J, with 19 bases in the middle. The CDR3 sequence is 15 residues long. The CDR3 DNA reads as TGTGCCAGCAGGATAGGGTGGGGGGGCCGGTATGGCTACACCTTC. Encoded protein: CASRIGWGGRYGYTF. The complete variable domain, with remaining parts taken from reference TRBV5-6 and TRBJ1-2, reads DAGVTQSPTHLIKTRGQQVTLRCSPKSGHDTVSWYQQALGQGPQFIFQYYEEEERQRGNFPDRFSGHQFPNYSSELNVNALLLGDSALYLCASRIGWGGRYGYTFGSGTRLTVV.

This chain links TRBV13 with TRBJ2-3; tentatively, D is TRBD2 (5 bases). The germline V and J ends were trimmed by 5 bases and 1 base, with 13 bases remaining between them. Germline CDR1 is PRHDT and CDR2 is FYEKMQ (reference sequence). The CDR3 has 15 amino acids. The CDR3 is CASSARTGGTDTQYF. The CDR3 nucleotides read TGTGCCAGCAGCGCCCGGACTGGCGGCACAGATACGCAGTATTTT.

The J gene is TRBJ2-1, the V gene TRBV5-1; TRBD2 aligns across 11 bases. Germline CDR1 reads SGHRS; CDR2 reads YFSETQ. The CDR3 covers 18 residues. With 1 base clipped from V and 5 bases from J, the junction kept 11 bases outside the gene matches. The CDR3 DNA reads TGCGCCAGCAGCTTGCCTAGCGGGGGGATTAGGGCCCACAATGAGCAGTTCTTC. Protein: CASSLPSGGIRAHNEQFF.

The chain combines TRBV24-1 with TRBJ2-1; TRBD1 matches at 8 bases. J was trimmed by 1 base and V by 5 bases; bases with no gene match: 3. The CDR3 totals 15 residues. Per germline, CDR1 KGHDR and CDR2 SFDVKD. The CDR3 DNA reads TGTGCCACCAGTGGCCGACAGGGGTCCTACAATGAGCAGTTCTTC. Translation gives CATSGRQGSYNEQFF.

The chain couples TRBV2 to TRBJ1-2, with no clear D. The CDR3 length is 12 residues. Germline CDR1 reads SNHLY; CDR2 reads FYNNEI. Trimming shortened V by 8 bases and J by 1 base, and 8 bases separated the two germline ends. CDR3 region: CASRGGNYGYTF. The CDR3 bases are TGTGCCAGCCGCGGTGGTAACTATGGCTACACCTTC.

The chain links TRBV3-1 (or the pseudogene TRBV3-2) to TRBJ2-5, with 9 bases that match TRBD2. V gave up 0 bases and J gave up 5 bases; unmatched junction bases: 13. Germline CDR1 is LGHDT and CDR2 is YNNKEL (reference sequence). This CDR3 region has 18 residues. The CDR3 is CASSQDQASGTLSETQYF. Written as DNA, the CDR3 is TGTGCCAGCAGCCAAGATCAGGCTAGCGGGACCTTATCCGAGACCCAGTACTTC.

This chain links TRBV30 with TRBJ1-6, with TRBD1 matching 11 bases. Per the germline V gene, CDR1 is GTSNPN and CDR2 is SVGIG (reference sequence). CDR3 length equals 15 residues. V dropped 1 base and J dropped 9; count of bases not matched to a gene: 5. The CDR3 sequence: CAWSEGTGGGSPLHF. In DNA form, the CDR3 reads TGTGCCTGGAGTGAAGGGACAGGGGGGGGTTCACCCCTCCACTTT. The whole variable domain, remainder taken from reference TRBV30 and TRBJ1-6, is SQTIHQWPATLVQPVGSPLSLECTVEGTSNPNLYWYRQAAGRGLQLLFYSVGIGQISSEVPQNLSASRPQDRQFILSSKKLLLSDSGFYLCAWSEGTGGGSPLHFGNGTRLTVT.

This chain joins TRBV7-2 and TRBJ2-3; 8 nucleotides line up with TRBD1. J was trimmed by 6 bases and V by 4 bases; bases with no gene match: 6. Per germline, CDR1 SGHTA and CDR2 FQGNSA. CDR3 length equals 14 residues. The CDR3 DNA follows: TGTGCCAGCAGCTGGACAGGGCGTGGGGATACGCAGTATTTT. Its translation is CASSWTGRGDTQYF.

The chain has TRBV4-2 and TRBJ1-4; D is undetermined. Trimming stripped 4 bases from V and 8 bases from J, with 8 bases between. Per the germline V gene, CDR1 is LGHNA and CDR2 is YNFKEQ. The CDR3 covers 12 residues. The CDR3 region is CASSPPGEKLFF. DNA of the CDR3: TGTGCCAGCAGCCCTCCTGGCGAAAAACTGTTTTTT.

The chain uses TRBV4-1 and TRBJ2-2; possible D gene TRBD2, 5 bases. V shed 0 bases and J shed 2 bases, with 13 bases lying between them. Looked up from germline, CDR1 is MGHRA and CDR2 is YSYEKL. The CDR3 length is 17 residues. CDR3 protein: CASSQEGGSFNTGELFF. Written as DNA, the CDR3 is TGCGCCAGCAGCCAAGAAGGAGGCAGTTTTAACACCGGGGAGCTGTTTTTT.

This rearrangement joins TRBV5-1 to TRBJ1-2, with TRBD1 matching over 8 bases. The CDR3 covers 14 residues. Germline V gives CDR1 SGHRS, CDR2 YFSETQ. Trimming cost V 2 bases and J 9 bases; bases outside gene matches: 9. CDR3 sequence reads: CASSLSGTGDSYTF. CDR3 bases: TGCGCCAGCAGCTTATCGGGGACAGGAGATAGCTACACCTTC.

This clone was seen a few times. The chain uses TRBV6-5 and TRBJ2-7, with 9 bases fitting TRBD1. CDR3 length: 14 residues. The ends lost 9 bases at V and 1 base at J; junction bases unmatched: 7. Per germline, CDR1 MNHEY and CDR2 SVGAGI. The CDR3 DNA sequence: TGTGCCAGTGTCCGGACAGGGGATTCCTACGAGCAGTACTTC. Translated, it gives CASVRTGDSYEQYF.

The CDR3 DNA reads TGCAGCGTTGTGGTGAGGGGGCTGAACACTGAAGCTTTCTTT. Its translation: CSVVVRGLNTEAFF. The genes are TRBV29-1 and TRBJ1-1; 7 nucleotides align to TRBD1. V lost 4 bases and J lost 0; bases outside the gene matches: 5. Germline CDR1 SQVTM, CDR2 ANQGSEA. The CDR3 spans 14 residues.

The count of this clone is one. V is TRBV29-1 and J is TRBJ1-5; perhaps TRBD1 as D (5 bases). There are 13 residues in the CDR3. Looked up from germline, CDR1 is SQVTM and CDR2 is ANQGSEA. Trimming removed 4 bases from V and 5 bases from J, with 12 bases in between. The CDR3 nucleotides are TGCAGCGTTGGGGGACTCGATGATCAGCCCCAGCATTTT. It is translated as CSVGGLDDQPQHF.

The chain couples TRBV5-5 to TRBJ1-1; D may be TRBD1 (6 bases). Trimming removed 3 bases at V and 11 bases at J, with 11 bases between. Germline CDR1 and CDR2: SGHKS and YYEKEE (reference sequence). The CDR3 consists of 11 residues. CDR3 residues: CASSYTGYAFF. CDR3 DNA: TGTGCCAGCAGCTACACAGGGTACGCTTTCTTT.

This chain links TRBV1 with TRBJ1-4; the table's D gene call, TRBD1, was not cross checked with the DNA. TRBV1 corresponds to a pseudogene. CDR3 size: 19 residues. This CDR3 is CTSSPRNGTGGKSEEKLFF. CDR3 DNA sequence: TGCACCAGCAGCCCTAGAAACGGGACAGGGGGCAAGTCGGAGGAAAAACTGTTTTTT.

V is TRBV14 and J is TRBJ1-4; D unresolved. The V gene's germline CDR1 is SGHDN and CDR2 FVKESK. The V and J ends lost 0 bases and 11 bases respectively, with 13 bases between them. The CDR3 is made up of 14 amino acids. CDR3 residues: CASSQDWASGKLFF. The CDR3 DNA follows: TGTGCCAGCAGCCAAGATTGGGCATCGGGGAAACTGTTTTTT.